This record concerns one T cell receptor (beta chain) sequence. The antigen is unknown. Healthy HIV-negative adults without recent acute infections or vaccinations served as donors. The data stem from a study of shared clonotypes between healthy human individuals. Whole-study results and caveats: Non-shared clonotypes were found to have lower generation probabilities than the clonotypes that were shared by all four of the sorted-subset donors.

Assay execution took place at the deep level. Libraries were prepared by immunoSEQ multiplex PCR; TCRdb keeps only in-frame clonotypes and omits some of them. The table shows approximately 2.4 million clones, with about 94% occurring only once. Specimen: naive CD4+ T cells sorted from blood. Subset denoted: CD45RA+ positively selected. This TCR derives from a man aged 18 to 29 in good health.

CDR3 nucleotides: TGCGCCAGCAGCCATGGACAGGGTGAAGCTTTCTTT. Its protein product is CASSHGQGEAFF. The V call is TRBV5-1, the J call TRBJ1-1, with 8 bases matching TRBD1. Germline V CDR1 and CDR2: SGHRS, YFSETQ. With V trimmed by 4 bases and J by 7 bases, 3 bases remained unmatched. The CDR3 extends over 12 amino acids.